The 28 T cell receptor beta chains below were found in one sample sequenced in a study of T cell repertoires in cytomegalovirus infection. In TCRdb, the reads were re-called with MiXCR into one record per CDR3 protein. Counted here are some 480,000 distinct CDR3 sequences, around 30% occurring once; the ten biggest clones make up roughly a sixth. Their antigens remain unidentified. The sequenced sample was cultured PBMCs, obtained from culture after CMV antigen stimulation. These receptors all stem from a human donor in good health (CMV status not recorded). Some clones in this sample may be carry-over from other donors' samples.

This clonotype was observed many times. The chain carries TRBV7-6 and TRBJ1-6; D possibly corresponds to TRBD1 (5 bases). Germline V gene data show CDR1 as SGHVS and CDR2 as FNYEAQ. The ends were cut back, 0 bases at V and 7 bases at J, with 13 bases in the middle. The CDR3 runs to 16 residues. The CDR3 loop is CASSLAARVVNSPLHF. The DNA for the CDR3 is TGTGCCAGCAGCTTAGCCGCCAGGGTTGTCAATTCACCCCTCCACTTT.

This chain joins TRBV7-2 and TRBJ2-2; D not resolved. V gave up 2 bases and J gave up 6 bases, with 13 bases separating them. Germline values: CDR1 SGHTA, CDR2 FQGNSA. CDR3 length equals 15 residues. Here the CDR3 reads CASSLQWAQAGELFF. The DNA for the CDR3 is TGTGCCAGCAGCTTACAGTGGGCGCAGGCCGGGGAGCTGTTTTTT.

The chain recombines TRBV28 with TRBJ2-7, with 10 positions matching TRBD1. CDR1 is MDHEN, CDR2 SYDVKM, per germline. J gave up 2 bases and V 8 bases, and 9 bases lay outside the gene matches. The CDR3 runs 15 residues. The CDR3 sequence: CASASSGTGAYEQYV. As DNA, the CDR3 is TGTGCCAGCGCGTCCTCCGGGACAGGGGCCTACGAGCAGTACGTC.

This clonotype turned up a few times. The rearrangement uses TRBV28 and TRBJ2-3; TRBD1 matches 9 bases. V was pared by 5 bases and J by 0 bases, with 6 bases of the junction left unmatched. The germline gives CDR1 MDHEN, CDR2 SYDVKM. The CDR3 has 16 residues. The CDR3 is CASSPAGQGSTDTQYF. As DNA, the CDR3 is TGTGCCAGCAGTCCCGCCGGACAGGGGAGCACAGATACGCAGTATTTT. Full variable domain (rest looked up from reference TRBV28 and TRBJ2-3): DVKVTQSSRYLVKRTGEKVFLECVQDMDHENMFWYRQDPGLGLRLIYFSYDVKMKEKGDIPEGYSVSREKKERFSLILESASTNQTSMYLCASSPAGQGSTDTQYFGPGTRLTVL.

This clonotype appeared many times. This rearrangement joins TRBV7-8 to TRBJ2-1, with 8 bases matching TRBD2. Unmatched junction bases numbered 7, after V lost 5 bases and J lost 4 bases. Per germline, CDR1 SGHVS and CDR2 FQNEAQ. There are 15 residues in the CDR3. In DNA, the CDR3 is TGTGCCAGCAGCCAAGACGGGAGGGATTACAATGAGCAGTTCTTC. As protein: CASSQDGRDYNEQFF. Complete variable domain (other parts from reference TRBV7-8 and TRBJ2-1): GAGVSQSPRYKVAKRGQDVALRCDPISGHVSLFWYQQALGQGPEFLTYFQNEAQLDKSGLPSDRFFAERPEGSVSTLKIQRTQQEDSAVYLCASSQDGRDYNEQFFGPGTRLTVL.

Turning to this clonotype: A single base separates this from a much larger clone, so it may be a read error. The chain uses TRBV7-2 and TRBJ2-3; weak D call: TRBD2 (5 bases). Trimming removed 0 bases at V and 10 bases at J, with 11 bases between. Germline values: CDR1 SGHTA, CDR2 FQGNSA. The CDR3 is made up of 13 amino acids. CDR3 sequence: CASSLAGEVSQYF. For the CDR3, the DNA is TGTGCCAGCAGCTTAGCGGGAGAGGTGTCGCAGTATTTT.

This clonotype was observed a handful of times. CDR3 in DNA: TGTGCCAGCAGTTACCCTGGACTAGCGGGAGACGAGCAGTACGTC. It yields the protein CASSYPGLAGDEQYV. The chain carries TRBV6-2 or TRBV6-3 and TRBJ2-7; 13 bases are shared with TRBD2. This CDR3 comprises 15 residues. V lost 2 bases and J lost 5; bases outside the gene matches: 3. CDR1 is MNHEY, CDR2 SVGEGT, per germline.

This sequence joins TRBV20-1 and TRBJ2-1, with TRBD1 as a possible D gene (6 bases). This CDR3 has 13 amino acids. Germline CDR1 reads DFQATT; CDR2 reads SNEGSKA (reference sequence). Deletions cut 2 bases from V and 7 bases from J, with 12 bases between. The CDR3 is CSARPSRGNEQFF. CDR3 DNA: TGCAGTGCTAGACCGTCAAGGGGGAATGAGCAGTTCTTC.

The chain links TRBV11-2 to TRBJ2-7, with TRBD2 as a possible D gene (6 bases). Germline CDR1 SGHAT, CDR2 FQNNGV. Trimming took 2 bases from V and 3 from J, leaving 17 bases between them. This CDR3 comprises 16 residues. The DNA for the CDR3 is TGTGCCAGCAGCTTAATCGTTTTGGGGGGAGACTACGAGCAGTACTTC. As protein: CASSLIVLGGDYEQYF.

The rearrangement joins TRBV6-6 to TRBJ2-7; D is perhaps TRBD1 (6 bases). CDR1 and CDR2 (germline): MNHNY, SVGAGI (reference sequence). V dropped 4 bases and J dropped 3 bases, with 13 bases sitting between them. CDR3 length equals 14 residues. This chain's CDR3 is CASSSGAFHYEQYF. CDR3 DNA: TGTGCCAGCAGTTCAGGGGCTTTCCACTACGAGCAGTACTTC.

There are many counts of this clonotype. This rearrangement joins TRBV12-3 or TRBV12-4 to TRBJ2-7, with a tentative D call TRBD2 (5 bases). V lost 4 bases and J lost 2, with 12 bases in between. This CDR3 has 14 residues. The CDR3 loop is CASSSRVATYEQYF. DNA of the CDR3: TGTGCCAGCAGTTCCCGGGTAGCGACCTACGAGCAGTACTTC.

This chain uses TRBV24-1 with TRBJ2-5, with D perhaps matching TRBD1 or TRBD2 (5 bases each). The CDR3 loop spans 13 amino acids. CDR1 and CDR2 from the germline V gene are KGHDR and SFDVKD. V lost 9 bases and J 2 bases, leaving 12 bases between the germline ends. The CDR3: CATGTAIQETQYF. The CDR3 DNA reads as TGTGCCACCGGGACGGCGATACAAGAGACCCAGTACTTC.

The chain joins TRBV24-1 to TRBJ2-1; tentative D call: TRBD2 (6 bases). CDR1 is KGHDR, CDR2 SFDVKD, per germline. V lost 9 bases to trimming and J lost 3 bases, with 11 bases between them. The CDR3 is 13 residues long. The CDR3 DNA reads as TGTGCCACCCGGGAGAACAACTACAATGAGCAGTTCTTC. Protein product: CATRENNYNEQFF.

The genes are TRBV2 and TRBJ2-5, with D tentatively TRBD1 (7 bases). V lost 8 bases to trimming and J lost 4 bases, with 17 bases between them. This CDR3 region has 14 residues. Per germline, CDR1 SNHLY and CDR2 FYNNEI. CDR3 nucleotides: TGTGCCAGCCCAAAGGCAGGGGGGAGAGAGACCCAGTACTTC. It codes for CASPKAGGRETQYF. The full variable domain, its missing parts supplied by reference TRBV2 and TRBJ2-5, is EPEVTQTPSHQVTQMGQEVILRCVPISNHLYFYWYRQILGQKVEFLVSFYNNEISEKSEIFDDQFSVERPDGSNFTLKIRSTKLEDSAMYFCASPKAGGRETQYFGPGTRLLVL.

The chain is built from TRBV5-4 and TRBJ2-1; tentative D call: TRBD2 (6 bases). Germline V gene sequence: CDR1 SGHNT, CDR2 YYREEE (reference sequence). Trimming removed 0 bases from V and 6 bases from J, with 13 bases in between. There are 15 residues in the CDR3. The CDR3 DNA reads TGTGCCAGCAGCTTGGGCGGGGCGTCCCTCAATGAGCAGTTCTTC. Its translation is CASSLGGASLNEQFF. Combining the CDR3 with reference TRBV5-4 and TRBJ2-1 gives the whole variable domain ETGVTQSPTHLIKTRGQQVTLRCSSQSGHNTVSWYQQALGQGPQFIFQYYREEENGRGNFPPRFSGLQFPNYSSELNVNALELDDSALYLCASSLGGASLNEQFFGPGTRLTVL.

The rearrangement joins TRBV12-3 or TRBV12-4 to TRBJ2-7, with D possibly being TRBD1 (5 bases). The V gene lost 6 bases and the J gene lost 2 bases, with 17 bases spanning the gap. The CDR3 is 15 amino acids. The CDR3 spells CASSLDQGIPYEQYF. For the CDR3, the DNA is TGTGCCAGCAGCCTAGACCAGGGTATACCCTACGAGCAGTACTTC.

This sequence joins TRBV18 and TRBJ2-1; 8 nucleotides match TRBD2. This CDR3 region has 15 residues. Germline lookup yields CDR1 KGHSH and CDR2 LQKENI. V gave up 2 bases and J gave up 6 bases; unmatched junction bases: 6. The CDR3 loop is CASSPYKTSVNEQFF. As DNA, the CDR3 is TGTGCCAGCTCACCATATAAGACTAGCGTCAATGAGCAGTTCTTC. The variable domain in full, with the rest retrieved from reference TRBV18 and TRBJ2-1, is NAGVMQNPRHLVRRRGQEARLRCSPMKGHSHVYWYRQLPEEGLKFMVYLQKENIIDESGMPKERFSAEFPKEGPSILRIQQVVRGDSAAYFCASSPYKTSVNEQFFGPGTRLTVL.

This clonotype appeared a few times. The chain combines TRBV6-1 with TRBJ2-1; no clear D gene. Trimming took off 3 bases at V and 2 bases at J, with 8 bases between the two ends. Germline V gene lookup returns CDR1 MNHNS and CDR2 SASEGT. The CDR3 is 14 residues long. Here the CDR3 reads CASSEDRTYNEQFF. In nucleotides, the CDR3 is TGTGCCAGCAGTGAGGACCGAACCTACAATGAGCAGTTCTTC.

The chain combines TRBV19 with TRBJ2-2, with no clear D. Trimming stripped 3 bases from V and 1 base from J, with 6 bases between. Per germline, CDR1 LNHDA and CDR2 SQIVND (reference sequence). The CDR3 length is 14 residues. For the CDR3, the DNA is TGTGCCAGTAGTATTGGAGAGAACACCGGGGAGCTGTTTTTT. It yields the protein CASSIGENTGELFF.

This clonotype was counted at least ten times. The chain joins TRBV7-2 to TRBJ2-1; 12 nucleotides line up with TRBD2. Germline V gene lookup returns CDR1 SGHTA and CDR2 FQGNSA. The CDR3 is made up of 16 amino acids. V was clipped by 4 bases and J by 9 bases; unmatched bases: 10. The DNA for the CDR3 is TGTGCCAGCAGCTCTGCACTAGCGGGAGGCCGGTTTGAGCAGTTCTTC. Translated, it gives CASSSALAGGRFEQFF.

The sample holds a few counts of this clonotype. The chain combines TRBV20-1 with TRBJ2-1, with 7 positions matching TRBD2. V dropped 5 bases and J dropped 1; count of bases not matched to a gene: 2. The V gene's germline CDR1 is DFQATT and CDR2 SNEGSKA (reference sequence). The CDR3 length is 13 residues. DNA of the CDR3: TGCAGTGCTGGCGGGAGTTCCTACAATGAGCAGTTCTTC. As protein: CSAGGSSYNEQFF.

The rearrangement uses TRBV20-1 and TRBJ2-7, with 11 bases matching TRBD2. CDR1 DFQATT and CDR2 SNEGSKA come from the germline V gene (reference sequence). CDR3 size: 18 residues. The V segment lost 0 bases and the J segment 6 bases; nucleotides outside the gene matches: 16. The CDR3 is CSARDRHIIAGGLPEQYF. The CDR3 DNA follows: TGCAGTGCTAGAGACCGACACATTATAGCGGGAGGGCTACCCGAGCAGTACTTC.

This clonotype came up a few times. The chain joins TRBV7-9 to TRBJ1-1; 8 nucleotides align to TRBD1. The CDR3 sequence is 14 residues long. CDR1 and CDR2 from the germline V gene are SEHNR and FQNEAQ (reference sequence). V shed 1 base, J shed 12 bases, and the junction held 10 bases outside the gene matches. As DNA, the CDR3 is TGTGCCAGCAGCTTAGAGGGACAGGTACGAGGGACTTTCTTT. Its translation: CASSLEGQVRGTFF. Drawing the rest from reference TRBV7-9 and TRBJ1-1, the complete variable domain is DTGVSQNPRHKITKRGQNVTFRCDPISEHNRLYWYRQTLGQGPEFLTYFQNEAQLEKSRLLSDRFSAERPKGSFSTLEIQRTEQGDSAMYLCASSLEGQVRGTFFGQGTRLTVV.

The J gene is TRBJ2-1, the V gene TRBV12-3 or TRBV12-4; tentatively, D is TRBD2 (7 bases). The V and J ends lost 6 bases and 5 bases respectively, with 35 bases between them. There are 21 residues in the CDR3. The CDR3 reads CASSPTETTGFRRGGDNEQFF. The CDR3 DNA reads TGTGCCAGCAGCCCGACCGAGACTACGGGATTTCGGAGGGGGGGAGACAATGAGCAGTTCTTC.

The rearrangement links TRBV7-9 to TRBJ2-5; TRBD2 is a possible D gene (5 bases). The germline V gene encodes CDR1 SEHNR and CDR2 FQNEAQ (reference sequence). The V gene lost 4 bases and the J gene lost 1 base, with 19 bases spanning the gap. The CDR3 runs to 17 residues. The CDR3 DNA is TGTGCCAGCAGCTACCGACCAAGAGGACTTTTCCAAGAGACCCAGTACTTC. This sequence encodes CASSYRPRGLFQETQYF. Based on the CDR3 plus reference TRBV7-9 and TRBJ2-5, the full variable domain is DTGVSQNPRHKITKRGQNVTFRCDPISEHNRLYWYRQTLGQGPEFLTYFQNEAQLEKSRLLSDRFSAERPKGSFSTLEIQRTEQGDSAMYLCASSYRPRGLFQETQYFGPGTRLLVL.

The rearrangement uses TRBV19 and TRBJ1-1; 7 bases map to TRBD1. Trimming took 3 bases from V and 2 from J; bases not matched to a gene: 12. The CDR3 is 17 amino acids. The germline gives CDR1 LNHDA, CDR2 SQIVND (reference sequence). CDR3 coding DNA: TGTGCCAGTAGTATCCAAAGCTCGACAGGGATTAACACTGAAGCTTTCTTT. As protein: CASSIQSSTGINTEAFF.

The CDR3, as DNA: TGTGCCAGCAGCTTAATAGGGGATGTGAACACTGAAGCTTTCTTT. Translated: CASSLIGDVNTEAFF. The chain recombines TRBV7-6 with TRBJ1-1, with TRBD1 as a possible D gene (5 bases). Germline CDR1 reads SGHVS; CDR2 reads FNYEAQ. The CDR3 loop spans 15 amino acids. V shed 2 bases and J shed 0 bases, with 10 bases lying between them. The full variable domain, completed using reference TRBV7-6 and TRBJ1-1, is GAGVSQSPRYKVTKRGQDVALRCDPISGHVSLYWYRQALGQGPEFLTYFNYEAQQDKSGLPNDRFSAERPEGSISTLTIQRTEQRDSAMYRCASSLIGDVNTEAFFGQGTRLTVV.

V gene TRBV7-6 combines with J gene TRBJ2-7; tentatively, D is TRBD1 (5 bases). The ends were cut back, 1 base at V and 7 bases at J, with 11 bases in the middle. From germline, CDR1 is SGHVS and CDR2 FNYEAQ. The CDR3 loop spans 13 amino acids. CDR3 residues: CASSLGTQGEQYF. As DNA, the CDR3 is TGTGCCAGCAGCTTAGGGACGCAGGGTGAGCAGTACTTC.